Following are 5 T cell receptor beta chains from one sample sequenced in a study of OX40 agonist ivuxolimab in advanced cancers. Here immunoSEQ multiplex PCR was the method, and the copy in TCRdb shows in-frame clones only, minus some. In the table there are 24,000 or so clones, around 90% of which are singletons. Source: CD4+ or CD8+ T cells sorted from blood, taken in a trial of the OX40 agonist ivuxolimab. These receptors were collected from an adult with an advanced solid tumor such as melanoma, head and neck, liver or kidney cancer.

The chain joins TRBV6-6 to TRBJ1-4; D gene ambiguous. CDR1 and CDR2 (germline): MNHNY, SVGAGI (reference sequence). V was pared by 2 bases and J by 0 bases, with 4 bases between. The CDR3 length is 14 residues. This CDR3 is CASSYGTTNEKLFF. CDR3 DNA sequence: TGTGCCAGCAGTTACGGGACAACTAATGAAAAACTGTTTTTT.

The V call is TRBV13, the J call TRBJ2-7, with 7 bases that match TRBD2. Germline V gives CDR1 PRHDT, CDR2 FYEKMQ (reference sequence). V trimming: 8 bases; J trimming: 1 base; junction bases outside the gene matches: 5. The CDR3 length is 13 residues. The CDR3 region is CASRSGGSYEQYF. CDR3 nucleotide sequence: TGTGCCAGCCGATCGGGGGGTTCCTACGAGCAGTACTTC. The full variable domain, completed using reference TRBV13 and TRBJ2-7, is AAGVIQSPRHLIKEKRETATLKCYPIPRHDTVYWYQQGPGQDPQFLISFYEKMQSDKGSIPDRFSAQQFSDYHSELNMSSLELGDSALYFCASRSGGSYEQYFGPGTRLTVT.

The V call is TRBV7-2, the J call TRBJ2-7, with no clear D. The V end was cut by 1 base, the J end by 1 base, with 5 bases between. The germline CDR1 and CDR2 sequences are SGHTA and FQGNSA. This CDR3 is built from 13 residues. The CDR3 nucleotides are TGTGCCAGCAGCTTAGGGGTTTCCTACGAGCAGTACTTC. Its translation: CASSLGVSYEQYF. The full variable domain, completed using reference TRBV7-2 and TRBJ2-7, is GAGVSQSPSNKVTEKGKDVELRCDPISGHTALYWYRQSLGQGLEFLIYFQGNSAPDKSGLPSDRFSAERTGGSVSTLTIQRTQQEDSAVYLCASSLGVSYEQYFGPGTRLTVT.

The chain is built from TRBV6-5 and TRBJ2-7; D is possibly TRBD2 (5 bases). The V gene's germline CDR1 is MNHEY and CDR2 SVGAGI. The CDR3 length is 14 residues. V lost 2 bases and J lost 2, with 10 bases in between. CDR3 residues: CASSYGVATYEQYF. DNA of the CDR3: TGTGCCAGCAGTTACGGGGTAGCGACCTACGAGCAGTACTTC.

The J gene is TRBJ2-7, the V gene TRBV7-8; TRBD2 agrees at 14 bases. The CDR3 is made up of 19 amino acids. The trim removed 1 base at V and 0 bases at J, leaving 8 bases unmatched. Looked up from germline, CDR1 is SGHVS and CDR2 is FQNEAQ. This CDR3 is CASSLGWGLAGASSYEQYF. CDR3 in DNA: TGTGCCAGCAGCTTAGGTTGGGGACTAGCGGGAGCGAGCTCCTACGAGCAGTACTTC.